This paragraph covers one T cell receptor (beta chain) sequence. The sample belongs to a study of blood T cell repertoires in COVID-19. The overall study: PBMCs, B-cell-depleted T cells, or T cells were the source of the cDNA or gDNA that made up the material.

Source study methods: How many nucleated cells were present was estimated from reference gene primer amplification. Assay used: immunoSEQ multiplex PCR; TCRdb lists only in-frame clones, some missing. V, J and clone size are those of that table, while D and trimming were read from the DNA. This table has around 91,000 clones, approximately 85% appearing once. Sequenced sample: peripheral blood. This TCR derives from a human donor in a cohort sampled during active COVID-19.

The CDR3 spells CASVGRVSDTQYF. The CDR3 nucleotides are TGTGCCAGCGTTGGCAGGGTCTCAGATACGCAGTATTTT. The chain employs TRBV27 and TRBJ2-3, with D tentatively TRBD1 (5 bases). This CDR3 has 13 residues. Between the trimmed V and J ends, which lost 8 bases and 4 bases, there was a span of 13 bases. Germline CDR1 MNHEY, CDR2 SMNVEV (reference sequence).